The subject of this entry is one T cell receptor (beta chain). Those who donated were healthy bone marrow donors. The record originates from a study of cytomegalovirus exposure and HLA in healthy donors. Germline CDR1 is MNHEY and CDR2 is SVGAGI. The CDR3 has 14 residues. V was pared by 10 bases and J by 3 bases, with 7 bases of the junction left unmatched. The primer mix had 60 Vbeta and 13 Jbeta primers. Only in-frame clones appear in the TCRdb table, and some are missing; sequencing was by immunoSEQ multiplex PCR. Of about 130,000 clones listed, about three quarters are singletons. This chain links TRBV6-5 with TRBJ2-1; 9 positions match TRBD2. The material sequenced was PBMCs. This clonotype was sampled from a woman younger than 45 in good health and CMV-seronegative. The CDR3 DNA reads TGTGCCACCTGGGGACTAGCACGCTACAATGAGCAGTTCTTC. It codes for CATWGLARYNEQFF.